The 14 T cell receptor beta chains below all came from one sample that was sequenced in a study of molecular identifiers for immune sequencing clone quantification. MiXCR was run by TCRdb on the PCR reads, yielding one entry per CDR3 protein. The sample includes fewer than 350,000 distinct CDR3 sequences, about 20% of them seen just once. Sequencing was done on a sample of naive CD8+ T cells from blood, with Jurkat cell RNA spiked in. Stated subset: FACS-sorted CD8+CD4-CCR7+CD45RA+ naive T cells. These receptors originate from a human donor in good health. Some libraries in this study had Jurkat cell RNA spiked in.

This clonotype was detected only a few times. CDR3 residues: CASRISGGAPDTQYF. CDR3 in DNA: TGCGCCAGCCGAATTAGCGGGGGGGCCCCAGATACGCAGTATTTT. The chain links TRBV10-2 to TRBJ2-3, with TRBD2 matching 11 bases. CDR3 length: 15 residues. Germline CDR1 WSHSY, CDR2 SAAADI. The junction had 8 bases not matched to a gene; V was cut back by 8 bases and J by 4 bases.

The gene calls are TRBV13 and TRBJ1-1, with a possible D match to TRBD1 (5 bases). V lost 4 bases and J 0 bases, leaving 12 bases between the germline ends. Germline lookup yields CDR1 PRHDT and CDR2 FYEKMQ (reference sequence). This CDR3 contains 15 residues. CDR3 amino acids: CASSSWGRLNTEAFF. As DNA, the CDR3 is TGTGCCAGCAGCTCCTGGGGCAGACTGAACACTGAAGCTTTCTTT.

As for this clonotype: Just one base apart from a much larger clone, this may be a read error. This rearrangement joins TRBV12-3 or TRBV12-4 to TRBJ2-3; tentatively, D is TRBD2 (6 bases). The CDR3 length is 16 residues. Between the trimmed V and J ends, which lost 2 bases and 0 bases, there was a span of 12 bases. CDR3: CASSLYMAGSTDTQYF. For the CDR3, the DNA is TGTGCCAGCAGTTTATATATGGCGGGGAGCACAGATACGCAGTATTTT.

Comment on this clonotype: A single base separates this from a much larger clone, so it may be a read error. The rearrangement joins TRBV4-1 to TRBJ2-7, with D maybe TRBD2 (5 bases). This CDR3 region has 13 residues. CDR1 MGHRA and CDR2 YSYEKL come from the germline V gene. The CDR3 nucleotides are TGCGCCAGCGGCCACGGGGAGTCCTACGAGCAGTACTTC. As protein: CASGHGESYEQYF.

In this sample, this clonotype turned up a few times. This CDR3 is CASSQDQGIKVYEQYF. The CDR3 coding sequence is TGTGCCAGCAGCCAAGATCAGGGAATCAAGGTGTACGAGCAGTACTTC. This chain connects TRBV3-1 to TRBJ2-7; possibly TRBD1 for D (5 bases). From germline, CDR1 is LGHDT and CDR2 YNNKEL (reference sequence). The CDR3 length is 16 residues. The V and J ends lost 0 bases and 4 bases respectively, with 16 bases between them.

Only a few counts were recorded for this clonotype. The chain employs TRBV6-2 or TRBV6-3 and TRBJ2-3; D not resolved. Trimming pared 7 bases from V and 4 bases from J, leaving 24 bases between. The CDR3 is 17 residues long. Germline CDR1 reads MNHEY; CDR2 reads SVGEGT. CDR3 in amino acids: CASKHHPDLISADTQYF. CDR3 DNA sequence: TGTGCCAGCAAACACCATCCGGACCTGATATCGGCAGATACGCAGTATTTT.

For this clonotype: Given a much more abundant clone one base away, this may be a read error. CDR3 region: CASSQDNRFQWTEAFF. CDR3 DNA: TGTGCCAGCAGCCAAGATAACAGGTTTCAATGGACTGAAGCTTTCTTT. V usage is TRBV4-2 and J usage is TRBJ1-1, with TRBD1 as a possible D gene (5 bases). Germline CDR1 reads LGHNA; CDR2 reads YNFKEQ. Trimming removed 0 bases from V and 5 bases from J, with 16 bases in between. The CDR3 is made up of 16 amino acids.

This clonotype was seen ten or more times. The chain has TRBV7-9 and TRBJ1-6; no firm D call. The CDR3 sequence is 16 residues long. Trimming took 2 bases from V and 5 from J, leaving 13 bases between them. The germline gives CDR1 SEHNR, CDR2 FQNEAQ (reference sequence). CDR3 bases: TGTGCCAGCAGCTTATCGCCCGTGGTCGATAATTCACCCCTCCACTTT. As protein: CASSLSPVVDNSPLHF.

This clonotype was seen a handful of times. The CDR3 here is CASRYGTVPEAFF. CDR3 bases: TGTGCCAGCAGATACGGGACAGTTCCTGAAGCTTTCTTT. The chain joins TRBV6-2 or TRBV6-3 to TRBJ1-1, with 7 bases that match TRBD1. This CDR3 is 13 amino acids long. Germline lookup yields CDR1 MNHEY and CDR2 SVGEGT. V lost 6 bases to trimming and J lost 6 bases; unmatched junction nucleotides: 7.

About this clonotype: A much larger clone differs from this one at a single base, so this may be a read error. The chain recombines TRBV27 with TRBJ2-3, with 10 bases fitting TRBD1. Germline lookup yields CDR1 MNHEY and CDR2 SMNVEV (reference sequence). CDR3 length: 14 amino acids. The CDR3 bases are TGTGCCAGCAGTTTTAGACAGGGGGCAGATACGCGGTATTTT. It yields the protein CASSFRQGADTRYF.

This clonotype was seen many times. One end of the junction is discordant with germline, which a read error may explain. The chain links TRBV20-1 to TRBJ2-7; 11 nucleotides match TRBD2. In germline, CDR1 is DFQATT, CDR2 SNEGSKA (reference sequence). There are 15 residues in the CDR3. CDR3 coding DNA: TGCAGTGCCAGAGGAATAGCGGGAGGGCCGTACGAGCAGTACTTC. This codes for CSARGIAGGPYEQYF.

This clonotype has only a few counts. The CDR3 DNA is TGTGCCAGCAGCTTTTCTGGCGGGCTGAACACTGAAGCTTTCTTT. Protein sequence: CASSFSGGLNTEAFF. V usage is TRBV5-4 and J usage is TRBJ1-1; D ambiguous. The V end lost 2 bases, the J end lost 0 bases, and 11 bases lay between the germline ends. This CDR3 has 15 amino acids. Germline CDR1 reads SGHNT; CDR2 reads YYREEE (reference sequence).

In the case of this clonotype: A junction end diverges from the germline sequence, so it may reflect a read error. This chain joins TRBV19 and TRBJ2-7; 8 bases align to TRBD1. Germline lookup yields CDR1 LNHDA and CDR2 SQIVND (reference sequence). The CDR3 runs 16 residues. The CDR3 nucleotides read TGTGCCAGTAGTGTCACCCACAGGGGGAGCTCCTACGAGCAGCACTTC. It is translated as CASSVTHRGSSYEQHF.

This clonotype was seen repeatedly, ten times or more. The genes are TRBV4-3 and TRBJ2-7, with D possibly being TRBD1 or TRBD2 (5 bases each). The CDR3 length is 15 residues. Germline V gene sequence: CDR1 LGHNA, CDR2 YSLEER. V was shortened by 4 bases and J by 4 bases, with 17 bases between the two germline ends. The CDR3 bases are TGCGCCAGCAGCCCTTCCGGGACGGGCAAATACGAGCAGTACTTC. Translating gives CASSPSGTGKYEQYF.